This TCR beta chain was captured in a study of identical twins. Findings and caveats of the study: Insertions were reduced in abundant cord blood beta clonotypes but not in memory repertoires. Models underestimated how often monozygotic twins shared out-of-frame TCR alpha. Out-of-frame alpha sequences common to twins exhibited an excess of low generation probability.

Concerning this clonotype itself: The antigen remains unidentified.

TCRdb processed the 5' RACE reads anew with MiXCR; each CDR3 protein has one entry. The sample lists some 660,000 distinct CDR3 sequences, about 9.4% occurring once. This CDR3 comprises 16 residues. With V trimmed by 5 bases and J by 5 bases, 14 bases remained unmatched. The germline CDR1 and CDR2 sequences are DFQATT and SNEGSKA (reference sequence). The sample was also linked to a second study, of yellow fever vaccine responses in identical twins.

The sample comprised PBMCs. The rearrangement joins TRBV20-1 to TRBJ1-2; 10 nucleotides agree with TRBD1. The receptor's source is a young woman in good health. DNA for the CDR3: TGCAGTGCTGACACGACCGACAGGGGGCGGAATTATGGCTACACCTTC. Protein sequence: CSADTTDRGRNYGYTF.